What follows are 13 T cell receptor beta chains derived from one specimen sequenced in a study of OX40 agonist ivuxolimab in advanced cancers. Measured with immunoSEQ multiplex PCR; TCRdb has only the in-frame clones, and not every one. Among fewer than 100,000 clones listed, about nine tenths were seen once. The sequenced sample was CD4+ or CD8+ T cells sorted from blood, obtained in a trial of the OX40 agonist ivuxolimab. The receptors were sampled from an adult with an advanced solid tumor such as melanoma, head and neck, liver or kidney cancer.

The genes are TRBV6-6 and TRBJ2-7, with TRBD1 matching over 7 bases. V lost 2 bases, J lost 5 bases, and 6 bases stayed unmatched. Germline CDR1 and CDR2: MNHNY and SVGAGI (reference sequence). The CDR3 loop spans 14 amino acids. CDR3 amino acids: CASSYGDRADEQYF. Here the CDR3 DNA reads TGTGCCAGCAGTTACGGAGACAGGGCCGACGAGCAGTACTTC.

The gene calls are TRBV27 and TRBJ2-1; D might be TRBD1 (6 bases). CDR3 length: 17 amino acids. The germline gives CDR1 MNHEY, CDR2 SMNVEV (reference sequence). V was trimmed by 6 bases and J by 0 bases, leaving 18 bases between them. This CDR3 is CASSPWQRGSSYNEQFF. CDR3 in DNA: TGTGCCAGCAGCCCCTGGCAGAGGGGGAGCTCCTACAATGAGCAGTTCTTC.

This chain joins TRBV19 and TRBJ2-3; 10 nucleotides match TRBD2. Germline V lookup: CDR1 LNHDA, CDR2 SQIVND (reference sequence). Trimming took 5 bases from V and 1 from J; bases not matched to a gene: 9. The CDR3 covers 17 residues. The CDR3 region is CASSPSQGTSGTDTQYF. The CDR3 coding sequence is TGTGCCAGTAGTCCATCACAGGGGACTAGCGGCACAGATACGCAGTATTTT.

The rearrangement joins TRBV6-5 to TRBJ2-2; D is ambiguous. CDR3 length equals 14 residues. Trimming pared 6 bases from V and 0 bases from J, leaving 8 bases between. Germline CDR1 is MNHEY and CDR2 is SVGAGI. CDR3 nucleotides: TGTGCCAGCAGCCTACTCACGAACACCGGGGAGCTGTTTTTT. It encodes CASSLLTNTGELFF.

The CDR3 region has the DNA TGTGCCAGCAGCTTAGCCAGGGGGCTCGGAACTGAAGCTTTCTTT. Protein product: CASSLARGLGTEAFF. V and J are TRBV11-2 and TRBJ1-1; the match to TRBD1 covers 8 bases. This CDR3 spans 15 amino acids. Looked up from germline, CDR1 is SGHAT and CDR2 is FQNNGV. Trimming cost V 1 base and J 5 bases; bases outside gene matches: 6.

A single count supports this clone. The chain combines TRBV19 with TRBJ1-5; 10 bases align to TRBD1. Trimming at V came to 2 bases and at J to 6 bases, leaving 7 bases not matched to a gene. There are 16 residues in the CDR3. Germline CDR1 and CDR2: LNHDA and SQIVND (reference sequence). CDR3 residues: CASSIMGGQGRQPQHF. For the CDR3, the DNA is TGTGCCAGTAGTATAATGGGGGGACAGGGGCGTCAGCCCCAGCATTTT.

The V gene is TRBV25-1, the J gene TRBJ2-7, with D unclear. Trimming took 6 bases from V and 7 from J, leaving 10 bases between them. The V gene's germline CDR1 is MGHDK and CDR2 SYGVNS. This CDR3 comprises 11 residues. In DNA form, the CDR3 reads TGTGCCAGCAGACATCTGGGAGAGCAGTACTTC. Translated: CASRHLGEQYF.

CDR3 in amino acids: CASWREKLFF. The CDR3 region has the DNA TGTGCCAGCTGGCGGGAAAAACTGTTTTTT. V and J are TRBV2 and TRBJ1-4; D is undetermined. The germline V gene encodes CDR1 SNHLY and CDR2 FYNNEI. The germline V and J ends were trimmed by 8 bases and 8 bases, with 6 bases remaining between them. The CDR3 totals 10 residues.

This chain links TRBV11-2 with TRBJ2-2, with D perhaps TRBD2 (5 bases). The CDR3 covers 14 residues. Germline V CDR1 and CDR2: SGHAT, FQNNGV. V dropped 6 bases and J dropped 5 bases, with 13 bases sitting between them. The CDR3 nucleotides are TGTGCCAGCAGTTCCATCCGGGGTACCGGGGAGCTGTTTTTT. Amino acids: CASSSIRGTGELFF.

The chain joins TRBV28 to TRBJ2-6; 7 bases align to TRBD2. Trimming took 1 base from V and 2 from J; bases not matched to a gene: 5. The CDR3 consists of 17 residues. Germline loops: CDR1 MDHEN, CDR2 SYDVKM. The CDR3: CASSLYGTIPGANVLTF. The CDR3 bases are TGTGCCAGCAGTTTATACGGGACTATCCCTGGGGCCAACGTCCTGACTTTC.

This chain joins TRBV19 and TRBJ2-5; 8 nucleotides line up with TRBD1. The CDR3 is 17 amino acids. V lost 5 bases and J lost 4; bases outside the gene matches: 15. The V gene's germline CDR1 is LNHDA and CDR2 SQIVND (reference sequence). In nucleotides, the CDR3 is TGTGCCAGTAGTCGTGGGGTACAGGGGGGTCTCCGAGAGACCCAGTACTTC. It encodes CASSRGVQGGLRETQYF.

The V call is TRBV5-4, the J call TRBJ1-2; no reliable D call. The CDR3 has 14 amino acids. V lost 7 bases to trimming and J lost 4 bases, with 17 bases between them. Germline V CDR1 and CDR2: SGHNT, YYREEE (reference sequence). CDR3 amino acids: CASSRRNSLYGYTF. The CDR3 DNA follows: TGTGCCAGCTCCAGAAGGAACAGCCTCTATGGCTACACCTTC.

The chain links TRBV19 to TRBJ2-1, with D perhaps TRBD2 (5 bases). Germline V gene sequence: CDR1 LNHDA, CDR2 SQIVND (reference sequence). CDR3 length equals 15 residues. The V and J ends lost 4 bases and 5 bases respectively, with 15 bases between them. The CDR3 DNA reads TGTGCCAGTAGTACGAGACGCCTAGCTGACAATGAGCAGTTCTTC. Protein: CASSTRRLADNEQFF.